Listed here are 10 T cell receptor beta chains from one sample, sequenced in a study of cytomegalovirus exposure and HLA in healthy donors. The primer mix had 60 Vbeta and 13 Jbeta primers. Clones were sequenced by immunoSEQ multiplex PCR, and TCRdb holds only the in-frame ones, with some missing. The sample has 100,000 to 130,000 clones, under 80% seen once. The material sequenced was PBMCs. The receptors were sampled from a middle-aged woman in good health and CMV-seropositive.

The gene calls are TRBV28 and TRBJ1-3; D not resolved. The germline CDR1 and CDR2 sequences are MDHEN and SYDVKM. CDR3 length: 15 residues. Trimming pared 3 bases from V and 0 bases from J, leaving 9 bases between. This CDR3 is CASSFWHVSGNTIYF. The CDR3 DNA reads TGTGCCAGCAGTTTTTGGCACGTCTCTGGAAACACCATATATTTT.

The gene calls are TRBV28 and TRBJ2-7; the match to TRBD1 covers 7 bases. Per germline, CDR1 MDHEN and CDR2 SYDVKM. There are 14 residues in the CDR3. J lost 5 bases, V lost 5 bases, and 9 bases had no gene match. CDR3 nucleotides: TGTGCCAGCAGTCCAGGGACAGCGAAAAACGAGCAGTACTTC. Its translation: CASSPGTAKNEQYF. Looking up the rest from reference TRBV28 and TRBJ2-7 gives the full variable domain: DVKVTQSSRYLVKRTGEKVFLECVQDMDHENMFWYRQDPGLGLRLIYFSYDVKMKEKGDIPEGYSVSREKKERFSLILESASTNQTSMYLCASSPGTAKNEQYFGPGTRLTVT.

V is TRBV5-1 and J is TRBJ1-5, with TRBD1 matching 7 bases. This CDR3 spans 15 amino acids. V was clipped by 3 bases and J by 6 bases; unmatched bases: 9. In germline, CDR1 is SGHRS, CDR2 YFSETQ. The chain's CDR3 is CASSSTGDGGQPQHF. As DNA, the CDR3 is TGCGCCAGCAGCTCCACAGGGGACGGGGGTCAGCCCCAGCATTTT.

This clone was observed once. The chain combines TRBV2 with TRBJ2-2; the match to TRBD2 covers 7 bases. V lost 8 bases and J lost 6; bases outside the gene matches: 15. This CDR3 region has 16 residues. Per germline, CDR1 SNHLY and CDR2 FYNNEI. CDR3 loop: CASGTPLRAGAGELFF. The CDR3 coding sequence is TGTGCCAGCGGGACCCCCCTTAGGGCGGGAGCCGGGGAGCTGTTTTTT.

The CDR3 bases are TGCGCCACCCGAGGGAGTAGCGGACAAGAGACCCAGTACTTC. Translated: CATRGSSGQETQYF. The rearrangement joins TRBV5-1 to TRBJ2-5; a possible D gene is TRBD2 (6 bases). The CDR3 consists of 14 residues. Germline CDR1 SGHRS, CDR2 YFSETQ. With 9 bases removed from V and 2 bases from J, the gap between germline ends came to 17 bases.

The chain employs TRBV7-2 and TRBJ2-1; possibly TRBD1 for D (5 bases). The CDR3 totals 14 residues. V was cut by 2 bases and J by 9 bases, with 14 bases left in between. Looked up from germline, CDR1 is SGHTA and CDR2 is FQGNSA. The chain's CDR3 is CASSLWAQGGEQFF. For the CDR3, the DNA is TGTGCCAGCAGCTTATGGGCCCAGGGTGGTGAGCAGTTCTTC.

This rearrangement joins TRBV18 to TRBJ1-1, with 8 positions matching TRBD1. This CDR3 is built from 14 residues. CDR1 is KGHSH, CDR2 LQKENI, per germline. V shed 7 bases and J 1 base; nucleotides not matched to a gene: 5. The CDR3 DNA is TGTGCCAGCTTGTGGGACAGGAAGAACACTGAAGCTTTCTTT. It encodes CASLWDRKNTEAFF.

CDR3 region: CAQDLGQSDTQYF. The CDR3 DNA follows: TGTGCTCAGGACTTGGGACAGTCAGATACGCAGTATTTT. The rearrangement links TRBV30 to TRBJ2-3, with 7 bases fitting TRBD1. CDR1 is GTSNPN, CDR2 SVGIG, per germline (reference sequence). The CDR3 totals 13 residues. Full variable domain (remainder filled in from reference TRBV30 and TRBJ2-3): SQTIHQWPATLVQPVGSPLSLECTVEGTSNPNLYWYRQAAGRGLQLLFYSVGIGQISSEVPQNLSASRPQDRQFILSSKKLLLSDSGFYLCAQDLGQSDTQYFGPGTRLTVL.

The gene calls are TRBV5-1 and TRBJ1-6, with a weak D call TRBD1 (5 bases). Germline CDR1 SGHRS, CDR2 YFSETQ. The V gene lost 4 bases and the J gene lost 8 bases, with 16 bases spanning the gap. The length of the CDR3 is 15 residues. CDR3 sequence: CASSARGVGDSPLHF. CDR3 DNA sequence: TGCGCCAGCAGCGCCCGGGGGGTAGGTGATTCACCCCTCCACTTT.

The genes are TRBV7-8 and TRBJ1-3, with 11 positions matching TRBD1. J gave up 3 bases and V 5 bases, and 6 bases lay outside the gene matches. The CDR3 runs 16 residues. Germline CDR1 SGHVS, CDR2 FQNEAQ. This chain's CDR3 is CASSKDRGLYGNTIYF. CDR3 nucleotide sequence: TGTGCCAGCAGCAAGGACAGGGGGCTCTATGGAAACACCATATATTTT.